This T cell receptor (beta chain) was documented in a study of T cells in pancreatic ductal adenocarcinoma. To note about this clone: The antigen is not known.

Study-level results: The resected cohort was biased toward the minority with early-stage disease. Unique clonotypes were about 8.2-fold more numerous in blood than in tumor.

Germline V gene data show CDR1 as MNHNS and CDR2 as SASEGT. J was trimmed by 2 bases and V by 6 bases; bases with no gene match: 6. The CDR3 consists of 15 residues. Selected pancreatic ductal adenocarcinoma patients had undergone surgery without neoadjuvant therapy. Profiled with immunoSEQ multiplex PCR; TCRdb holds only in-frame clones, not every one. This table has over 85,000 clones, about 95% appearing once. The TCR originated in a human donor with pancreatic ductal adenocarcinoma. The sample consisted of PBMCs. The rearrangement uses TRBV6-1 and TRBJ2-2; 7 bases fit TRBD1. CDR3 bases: TGTGCCAGCAGAAACAGGGGCACTAACACCGGGGAGCTGTTTTTT. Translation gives CASRNRGTNTGELFF.